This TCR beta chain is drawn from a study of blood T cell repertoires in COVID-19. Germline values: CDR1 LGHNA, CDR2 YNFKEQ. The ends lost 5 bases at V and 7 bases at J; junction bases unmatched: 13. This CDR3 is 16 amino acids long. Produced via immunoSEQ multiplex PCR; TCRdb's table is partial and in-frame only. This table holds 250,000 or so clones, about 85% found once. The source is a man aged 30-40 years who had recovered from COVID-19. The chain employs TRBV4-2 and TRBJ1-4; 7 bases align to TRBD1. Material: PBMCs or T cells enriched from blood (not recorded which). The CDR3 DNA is TGTGCCAGCAGCTGGGGACAGAGGGCGCTGGGTGAAAAACTGTTTTTT. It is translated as CASSWGQRALGEKLFF.